One and the same sample provided the 20 T cell receptor beta chains below, sequenced in a study of post-analysis software for immune sequencing data. Findings of the study overall: Patients had higher frequencies than controls of about 5 TRBV segments, including TRBV5-6, TRBV5-1 and TRBV20-1.

Prepared TCR beta cDNA libraries contained unique molecular identifiers. One entry per CDR3 protein, called by TCRdb with MiXCR from the PCR reads. The sample carries almost 700,000 distinct CDR3 sequences, roughly three fifths recorded once. Their specific antigens are unknown. Specimen: blood. The receptor set was obtained from a girl aged 2-10 years with multiple sclerosis.

The J gene is TRBJ1-2, the V gene TRBV5-1; 7 positions agree with TRBD1. Germline lookup yields CDR1 SGHRS and CDR2 YFSETQ. The CDR3 totals 15 residues. V dropped 0 bases and J dropped 7; count of bases not matched to a gene: 9. The CDR3 here is CASSLEGTVEGGYTF. The CDR3, as DNA: TGCGCCAGCAGCTTGGAAGGGACAGTCGAAGGTGGCTACACCTTC.

The V call is TRBV11-2, the J call TRBJ2-1; 11 nucleotides line up with TRBD2. CDR1 SGHAT and CDR2 FQNNGV come from the germline V gene. This CDR3 is 15 amino acids long. The J segment lost 7 bases and the V segment lost 1 base, leaving 3 bases of the junction unmatched. The CDR3 DNA sequence: TGTGCCAGCAGCTTAGCTAGCGGGAGGAATAATGAGCAGTTCTTC. It specifies CASSLASGRNNEQFF.

This clonotype showed up just a few times. CDR3 sequence (DNA): TGTGCCAGCAGTTCCCGGGACTACGACGAAAGCTCCTACGAGCAGTACTTC. Translated: CASSSRDYDESSYEQYF. The rearrangement joins TRBV6-6 to TRBJ2-7, with 7 bases that match TRBD2. With V trimmed by 4 bases and J by 0 bases, 12 bases remained unmatched. The CDR3 has 17 residues. Germline CDR1 is MNHNY and CDR2 is SVGAGI (reference sequence).

The J gene is TRBJ1-2, the V gene TRBV7-9, with TRBD1 identical over 8 bases. The V gene end was trimmed by 5 bases and the J gene end by 8 bases; junction bases not matched to a gene: 7. The CDR3 has 13 amino acids. Germline V lookup: CDR1 SEHNR, CDR2 FQNEAQ (reference sequence). This chain's CDR3 is CASSPVDRDGYTF. CDR3 nucleotide sequence: TGTGCCAGCAGCCCGGTGGACAGGGACGGCTACACCTTC.

V is TRBV10-3 and J is TRBJ2-3; D is ambiguous. From germline, CDR1 is ENHRY and CDR2 SYGVKD. Trimming pared 0 bases from V and 5 bases from J, leaving 9 bases between. This CDR3 has 14 residues. The CDR3 is CAISESIGIDTQYF. As DNA, the CDR3 is TGTGCCATCAGTGAGTCGATAGGGATAGATACGCAGTATTTT.

The rearrangement uses TRBV20-1 and TRBJ2-1; 7 nucleotides match TRBD2. The CDR3 sequence is 14 residues long. Losses at the gene ends were 1 base for V and 7 bases for J; bases not matched to a gene: 7. The germline V gene has CDR1 DFQATT and CDR2 SNEGSKA (reference sequence). CDR3: CSARAGEGRNEQFF. CDR3 bases: TGCAGTGCTAGAGCGGGGGAGGGCCGAAATGAGCAGTTCTTC.

This clonotype was recorded only once. One end of the junction is discordant with germline, which a read error may explain. The rearrangement links TRBV11-2 to TRBJ2-3; 7 nucleotides match TRBD2. Germline V gives CDR1 SGHAT, CDR2 FQNNGV. This CDR3 is built from 16 residues. The CDR3 loop reads CAGSLAGSHSTDTQYF. CDR3 nucleotide sequence: TGTGCCGGCAGCTTAGCGGGCTCCCATAGCACAGATACGCAGTATTTT.

This chain uses TRBV15 with TRBJ1-5, with a weak D call TRBD1 (5 bases). Per the germline V gene, CDR1 is LNHNV and CDR2 is YYDKDF (reference sequence). This CDR3 has 15 amino acids. Trimming left V 0 bases short and J 6 bases short, with 12 bases between. CDR3 in amino acids: CATSRESRGVQPQHF. In DNA form, the CDR3 reads TGTGCCACCAGCAGAGAAAGTAGAGGGGTTCAGCCCCAGCATTTT.

This clonotype was seen a handful of times. The chain employs TRBV5-1 and TRBJ1-1; 7 bases line up with TRBD1. Germline lookup yields CDR1 SGHRS and CDR2 YFSETQ. V was pared by 3 bases and J by 4 bases, with 15 bases of the junction left unmatched. This CDR3 is 17 amino acids long. The CDR3: CASSSSPLRGASTEAFF. In nucleotides, the CDR3 is TGCGCCAGCAGCTCGTCCCCCCTCAGGGGGGCGAGCACTGAAGCTTTCTTT.

This sequence joins TRBV9 and TRBJ1-1; no definite D call. V was clipped by 3 bases and J by 4 bases, with 10 bases between them. Germline V gene sequence: CDR1 SGDLS, CDR2 YYNGEE. This CDR3 spans 13 amino acids. The CDR3 loop is CASSESPGTEAFF. The CDR3 DNA is TGTGCCAGCAGCGAATCACCAGGCACTGAAGCTTTCTTT.

This clonotype appeared once. The J gene is TRBJ2-1, the V gene TRBV5-1; 9 bases line up with TRBD2. Germline CDR1 SGHRS, CDR2 YFSETQ. The J segment lost 2 bases and the V segment lost 1 base, leaving 4 bases of the junction unmatched. The CDR3 extends over 16 amino acids. The CDR3 coding sequence is TGCGCCAGCAGCTTGACCCTAGCGGGAACCTACAATGAGCAGTTCTTC. It specifies CASSLTLAGTYNEQFF. Full variable domain (rest looked up from reference TRBV5-1 and TRBJ2-1): KAGVTQTPRYLIKTRGQQVTLSCSPISGHRSVSWYQQTPGQGLQFLFEYFSETQRNKGNFPGRFSGRQFSNSRSEMNVSTLELGDSALYLCASSLTLAGTYNEQFFGPGTRLTVL.

CDR3 region: CSVVQIRTDTQYF. The CDR3 nucleotides read TGCAGCGTCGTCCAGATCCGCACAGATACGCAGTATTTT. V and J are TRBV29-1 and TRBJ2-3; D unresolved. This CDR3 has 13 residues. CDR1 and CDR2 (germline): SQVTM, ANQGSEA. Trimming removed 6 bases from V and 1 base from J, with 11 bases in between.

This clonotype was recorded only once. One end of the junction is discordant with germline, which a read error may explain. V is TRBV7-7 and J is TRBJ2-7; 10 bases match TRBD1. Matching the DNA end better, TRBJ2-5 makes the J call doubtful. In germline, CDR1 is SSHAT, CDR2 FNYEAQ (reference sequence). This CDR3 has 15 residues. The DNA of the CDR3 is TGTGCTAGCAGCCATGACAGGGGGCCGGGAGAGACCCAGTACTTC. Residues: CASSHDRGPGETQYF.

CDR3 region: CASTLGPPEAFF. The DNA for the CDR3 is TGTGCCAGCACCTTGGGTCCCCCTGAAGCTTTCTTT. The gene calls are TRBV12-3 or TRBV12-4 and TRBJ1-1; D not resolved. This CDR3 is 12 amino acids long. Between the trimmed V and J ends, which lost 7 bases and 6 bases, there was a span of 12 bases.

The rearrangement joins TRBV10-3 to TRBJ2-7; D may match TRBD1 or TRBD2 (6 bases each). TRBJ2-5 explains the end of the DNA better; the J call may be wrong. From germline, CDR1 is ENHRY and CDR2 SYGVKD. This CDR3 has 14 amino acids. CDR3 amino acids: CAISETGGRETQYF. CDR3 in DNA: TGTGCCATCAGTGAAACTGGGGGGCGGGAGACCCAGTACTTC.

This clonotype was seen a handful of times. The V and J genes are TRBV6-5 and TRBJ2-7, with 10 bases identical to TRBD2. From germline, CDR1 is MNHEY and CDR2 SVGAGI. There are 13 residues in the CDR3. Unmatched junction bases numbered 4, after V lost 7 bases and J lost 4 bases. The CDR3 DNA reads TGTGCCAGCAAGGCTAGCGGGGGTTACGAGCAGTACTTC. Its translation: CASKASGGYEQYF.

This sequence joins TRBV10-3 and TRBJ1-4; 7 positions match TRBD1. Germline loops: CDR1 ENHRY, CDR2 SYGVKD. The CDR3 runs 14 residues. The trim removed 10 bases at V and 7 bases at J, leaving 12 bases unmatched. The CDR3, as DNA: TGTGCCACCGCCCCCCTGACAGGGACTGAAAAACTGTTTTTT. This translates into CATAPLTGTEKLFF.

This rearrangement joins TRBV29-1 to TRBJ1-1; possible D gene TRBD1, 5 bases. The V gene's germline CDR1 is SQVTM and CDR2 ANQGSEA. The V end lost 7 bases, the J end lost 3 bases, and 12 bases lay between the germline ends. The CDR3 runs 12 residues. This CDR3 reads CSGRGGDTEAFF. In DNA, the CDR3 is TGCAGCGGCCGGGGAGGGGACACTGAAGCTTTCTTT.

The chain links TRBV5-1 to TRBJ2-1; TRBD1 aligns across 12 bases. V was clipped by 4 bases and J by 4 bases; unmatched bases: 6. This CDR3 is 16 amino acids long. Germline V gene lookup returns CDR1 SGHRS and CDR2 YFSETQ. CDR3 nucleotides: TGCGCCAGCAGCCCTCCGGGACAGGGGGCATACAATGAGCAGTTCTTC. It codes for CASSPPGQGAYNEQFF.

The chain joins TRBV4-1 to TRBJ1-2; possibly TRBD1 for D (6 bases). Trimming shortened V by 0 bases and J by 4 bases, and 18 bases separated the two germline ends. Germline values: CDR1 MGHRA, CDR2 YSYEKL. The length of the CDR3 is 17 residues. The DNA of the CDR3 is TGCGCCAGCAGCCAAGATAGGGGGGCAGGGGTCATCTATGGCTACACCTTC. It translates to CASSQDRGAGVIYGYTF.